This T cell receptor beta chain came from a study of CD8 T cells in ankylosing spondylitis. Findings and limits, study-wide: A motif in TCR beta, a set of under ten highly homologous variants, appeared characteristic of ankylosing spondylitis blood. From matched ankylosing spondylitis synovial fluid, disease-linked clones were reportedly recovered at significantly enriched levels.

V was trimmed by 1 base and J by 4 bases, leaving 17 bases between them. There are 17 residues in the CDR3. From germline, CDR1 is LGHDT and CDR2 YNNKEL (reference sequence). This clonotype was seen repeatedly, ten times or more. Its matching antigen is unknown. One entry per CDR3 protein, called by TCRdb with MiXCR from the 5' RACE reads. The sample carries over 75,000 distinct CDR3 sequences, roughly 10% recorded once. The sequencing sample was made of blood, either unsorted or a sorted T cell fraction (not recorded which). The source is a male donor with ankylosing spondylitis or in good health (not recorded which). This chain links TRBV3-1 with TRBJ1-5; a weak D match, TRBD1 (5 bases). CDR3 region: CASSQGPSRGKNQPQHF. CDR3 bases: TGTGCCAGCAGCCAAGGCCCTTCCCGGGGCAAGAATCAGCCCCAGCATTTT.